The next 29 T cell receptor beta chains were all read from a single sample in a study of T cell responses to AZD1222 COVID-19 vaccine. Measured with immunoSEQ multiplex PCR; TCRdb has only the in-frame clones, and not every one. Of 150,000 to 200,000 clones listed, 88% are singletons. This material consisted of peripheral blood, taken 28 days after the second AZD1222 dose. These receptors all come from an adult who received the AZD1222 COVID-19 vaccine.

The V call is TRBV4-1, the J call TRBJ1-2; 7 bases are a match to TRBD1. J lost 4 bases, V lost 2 bases, and 4 bases had no gene match. CDR1 is MGHRA and CDR2 is YSYEKL in the germline V gene. CDR3 length: 14 residues. Here the CDR3 DNA reads TGCGCCAGCAGCCAACCCGGGACAGCCTATGGCTACACCTTC. Its translation: CASSQPGTAYGYTF.

The gene calls are TRBV11-2 and TRBJ2-4; 8 positions match TRBD1. The CDR3 sequence is 16 residues long. V was clipped by 1 base and J by 8 bases; unmatched bases: 10. CDR1 is SGHAT and CDR2 is FQNNGV in the germline V gene. CDR3 nucleotides: TGTGCCAGCAGCTTAGCGTTGACAGGGGTAGTTGACATTCAGTACTTC. It codes for CASSLALTGVVDIQYF. Complete variable domain (other parts from reference TRBV11-2 and TRBJ2-4): EAGVAQSPRYKIIEKRQSVAFWCNPISGHATLYWYQQILGQGPKLLIQFQNNGVVDDSQLPKDRFSAERLKGVDSTLKIQPAKLEDSAVYLCASSLALTGVVDIQYFGAGTRLSVL.

This chain connects TRBV5-1 to TRBJ2-2, with D unresolved. Germline V lookup: CDR1 SGHRS, CDR2 YFSETQ. V was pared by 0 bases and J by 6 bases, with 12 bases between. The CDR3 runs 15 residues. CDR3 sequence: CASSLDIRDAGELFF. The CDR3 DNA follows: TGCGCCAGCAGCTTGGATATTAGAGACGCCGGGGAGCTGTTTTTT.

This clone was observed a few times. V and J are TRBV7-3 and TRBJ1-2; TRBD1 is a possible D gene (5 bases). The germline CDR1 and CDR2 sequences are SGHTA and FQGTGA. Trimming took 2 bases from V and 8 from J, leaving 21 bases between them. The CDR3 totals 16 residues. CDR3 residues: CASSLGATGRTAGYTF. CDR3 in DNA: TGTGCCAGCAGCTTAGGGGCGACGGGACGGACGGCGGGCTACACCTTC.

The rearrangement joins TRBV29-1 to TRBJ1-1; D uncertain. From germline, CDR1 is SQVTM and CDR2 ANQGSEA. The CDR3 totals 12 residues. The CDR3: CTMLNTNLEAFF. CDR3 coding DNA: TGCACCATGCTGAATACAAACCTTGAAGCTTTCTTT.

The V gene is TRBV11-2, the J gene TRBJ1-5; D remains ambiguous. The CDR3 has 16 residues. CDR1 SGHAT and CDR2 FQNNGV come from the germline V gene. V gave up 5 bases and J gave up 0 bases, with 14 bases separating them. The CDR3 is CASSPRAGLSNQPQHF. The CDR3 DNA sequence: TGTGCCAGCAGCCCCCGGGCAGGCCTTAGCAATCAGCCCCAGCATTTT.

V usage is TRBV5-1 and J usage is TRBJ2-3; perhaps D is TRBD1 or TRBD2 (5 bases each). The CDR3 totals 18 residues. Germline values: CDR1 SGHRS, CDR2 YFSETQ. V was cut by 4 bases and J by 0 bases, with 21 bases left in between. This CDR3 reads CASSKSIRRDRSTDTQYF. For the CDR3, the DNA is TGCGCCAGCAGCAAATCCATCCGCCGGGACCGGAGCACAGATACGCAGTATTTT.

The rearrangement uses TRBV5-1 and TRBJ2-2; 9 bases are shared with TRBD2. The germline CDR1 and CDR2 sequences are SGHRS and YFSETQ. Losses at the gene ends were 1 base for V and 6 bases for J; bases not matched to a gene: 13. The CDR3 covers 18 residues. This CDR3 is CASSLRSRSGGSSGELFF. The CDR3 DNA reads as TGCGCCAGCAGCTTGCGCTCCCGAAGCGGGGGGAGTTCCGGGGAGCTGTTTTTT.

The chain links TRBV6-2 or TRBV6-3 to TRBJ2-3; 12 nucleotides agree with TRBD2. Per germline, CDR1 MNHEY and CDR2 SVGEGT. V lost 2 bases, J lost 0 bases, and 6 bases stayed unmatched. The CDR3 has 18 residues. The CDR3 DNA reads as TGTGCCAGCAGTTACCGGACTAGCGGGGTCCCTAGCACAGATACGCAGTATTTT. It encodes CASSYRTSGVPSTDTQYF.

This clone was seen only a few times. The gene calls are TRBV2 and TRBJ2-1; no reliable D call. The CDR3 is 12 amino acids. The germline CDR1 and CDR2 sequences are SNHLY and FYNNEI. The ends were cut back, 7 bases at V and 10 bases at J, with 14 bases in the middle. Written as DNA, the CDR3 is TGTGCCAGCAATTTGCAGCGTAGGGAGCAGTTCTTC. It encodes CASNLQRREQFF.

The genes are TRBV10-3 and TRBJ1-4, with D perhaps matching TRBD1 (6 bases). The CDR3 extends over 16 amino acids. V lost 3 bases and J 1 base, leaving 12 bases between the germline ends. In germline, CDR1 is ENHRY, CDR2 SYGVKD. The CDR3 spells CAISESGTRTNEKLFF. CDR3 coding DNA: TGTGCCATCAGTGAATCGGGGACAAGAACTAATGAAAAACTGTTTTTT.

V usage is TRBV5-1 and J usage is TRBJ2-7; D not resolved. The V end lost 0 bases, the J end lost 3 bases, and 10 bases lay between the germline ends. Per the germline V gene, CDR1 is SGHRS and CDR2 is YFSETQ. This CDR3 comprises 14 residues. The CDR3 protein is CASSLVGRGYEQYF. The CDR3 DNA follows: TGCGCCAGCAGCTTGGTAGGACGCGGCTACGAGCAGTACTTC.

This chain links TRBV30 with TRBJ1-5; D gene uncertain. This CDR3 region has 13 residues. With 2 bases removed from V and 5 bases from J, the gap between germline ends came to 10 bases. Germline V gives CDR1 GTSNPN, CDR2 SVGIG (reference sequence). CDR3 DNA sequence: TGTGCCTGGAGTCTCGAGAGGGATCAGCCCCAGCATTTT. This codes for CAWSLERDQPQHF.

J is TRBJ2-1 and V is TRBV21-1. TRBV21-1 is a documented pseudogene. The CDR3 covers 17 residues. CDR3: CASSKGPRGRVYNEQFF. For the CDR3, the DNA is TGTGCCAGCAGCAAAGGCCCTCGGGGCAGGGTCTACAATGAGCAGTTCTTC.

The rearrangement joins TRBV11-2 to TRBJ2-2, with D maybe TRBD2 (5 bases). Trimming took off 2 bases at V and 1 base at J, with 11 bases between the two ends. The germline gives CDR1 SGHAT, CDR2 FQNNGV. The CDR3 runs to 16 residues. This chain's CDR3 is CASSLYEGMNTGELFF. The CDR3, as DNA: TGTGCCAGCAGCTTATATGAGGGCATGAACACCGGGGAGCTGTTTTTT.

This clone was found a few times. The chain combines TRBV18 with TRBJ2-1; 8 nucleotides match TRBD2. V shed 0 bases and J 6 bases; nucleotides not matched to a gene: 7. The CDR3 runs 16 residues. Per the germline V gene, CDR1 is KGHSH and CDR2 is LQKENI. The CDR3 loop reads CASSPPAAGGPNEQFF. The CDR3 region has the DNA TGTGCCAGCTCACCACCCGCTGCGGGGGGTCCCAATGAGCAGTTCTTC.

This rearrangement joins TRBV29-1 to TRBJ1-2; TRBD1 might be the D (5 bases). With 5 bases removed from V and 11 bases from J, the gap between germline ends came to 12 bases. Per the germline V gene, CDR1 is SQVTM and CDR2 is ANQGSEA. The CDR3 length is 10 residues. The CDR3 reads CSVSRAGYTF. CDR3 sequence (DNA): TGCAGCGTTTCCAGGGCGGGGTACACCTTC.

V and J are TRBV7-2 and TRBJ2-3; D unclear. V was clipped by 5 bases and J by 0 bases, with 18 bases between them. This CDR3 contains 17 residues. CDR1 and CDR2 from the germline V gene are SGHTA and FQGNSA. The CDR3 spells CASSLSGPFSSTDTQYF. Here the CDR3 DNA reads TGTGCCAGCAGCCTTAGTGGACCGTTCTCTAGCACAGATACGCAGTATTTT.

On this clone itself: Distinct nucleotide sequences in the sample also encode this CDR3. The genes are TRBV19 and TRBJ2-7, with TRBD1 matching over 12 bases. Germline CDR1 is LNHDA and CDR2 is SQIVND (reference sequence). This CDR3 comprises 13 residues. With 9 bases clipped from V and 7 bases from J, the junction kept 7 bases outside the gene matches. Here the CDR3 DNA reads TGTGCCAGCGCCGGGACAGGGGGCTTGGAGCAGTACTTC. Its translation is CASAGTGGLEQYF. Full variable domain (rest looked up from reference TRBV19 and TRBJ2-7): DGGITQSPKYLFRKEGQNVTLSCEQNLNHDAMYWYRQDPGQGLRLIYYSQIVNDFQKGDIAEGYSVSREKKESFPLTVTSAQKNPTAFYLCASAGTGGLEQYFGPGTRLTVT.

CDR3 in amino acids: CASSTPGTGNEQYF. The CDR3 nucleotides read TGTGCCAGTAGTACTCCCGGGACAGGGAACGAGCAGTACTTC. This sequence joins TRBV19 and TRBJ2-7; TRBD1 matches 9 bases. This CDR3 is built from 14 residues. V trimming: 4 bases; J trimming: 5 bases; junction bases outside the gene matches: 6. The germline V gene has CDR1 LNHDA and CDR2 SQIVND (reference sequence).

The CDR3 DNA reads as TGTGCCAGTACCGATAGGAGCCAGGGGCTCTCTGGAAACACCATATATTTT. It codes for CASTDRSQGLSGNTIYF. The chain recombines TRBV19 with TRBJ1-3, with TRBD1 as a possible D gene (6 bases). In germline, CDR1 is LNHDA, CDR2 SQIVND (reference sequence). V gave up 7 bases and J gave up 0 bases, with 19 bases separating them. CDR3 length equals 17 residues.

The chain employs TRBV4-2 and TRBJ1-5; 8 positions match TRBD1. Germline V lookup: CDR1 LGHNA, CDR2 YNFKEQ. V was pared by 5 bases and J by 2 bases, with 2 bases of the junction left unmatched. There are 14 residues in the CDR3. DNA for the CDR3: TGTGCCAGCAGCGAGGGACAGGGCAATCAGCCCCAGCATTTT. Translation gives CASSEGQGNQPQHF.

The rearrangement uses TRBV29-1 and TRBJ2-4; no clear D gene. The CDR3 totals 15 residues. V lost 0 bases, J lost 1 base, and 10 bases lay in between. Germline V gene lookup returns CDR1 SQVTM and CDR2 ANQGSEA. The CDR3 DNA follows: TGCAGCGTTGAAGACCGGACGGCGGCCAAAAACATTCAGTACTTC. Translated, it gives CSVEDRTAAKNIQYF.

J is TRBJ2-5 and V is TRBV5-4; D remains unclear. The CDR3 is 14 residues long. Trimming left V 3 bases short and J 5 bases short, with 14 bases between. Germline CDR1 SGHNT, CDR2 YYREEE (reference sequence). The CDR3 DNA reads TGTGCCAGCAGCTCCTCACGTCGCGGCGAGACCCAGTACTTC. Its translation: CASSSSRRGETQYF.

The V gene is TRBV9, the J gene TRBJ1-2; D not certain. Germline V gene sequence: CDR1 SGDLS, CDR2 YYNGEE. Trimming stripped 0 bases from V and 6 bases from J, with 12 bases between. The CDR3 runs 14 residues. Here the CDR3 DNA reads TGTGCCAGCAGCGTAGCCGGGGTTCCGGATGGCTACACCTTC. Its protein is CASSVAGVPDGYTF.

The chain recombines TRBV10-3 with TRBJ2-6; TRBD1 agrees at 10 bases. With 8 bases clipped from V and 0 bases from J, the junction kept 1 base outside the gene matches. Germline CDR1 ENHRY, CDR2 SYGVKD. The CDR3 spans 15 residues. The CDR3 bases are TGTGCCATCGGACAGGGGGGCTCTGGGGCCAACGTCCTGACTTTC. Translation: CAIGQGGSGANVLTF.

The chain combines TRBV14 with TRBJ2-1; a weak D match, TRBD1 (6 bases). Germline values: CDR1 SGHDN, CDR2 FVKESK. The V end was cut by 4 bases, the J end by 4 bases, with 20 bases between. The CDR3 extends over 17 amino acids. CDR3 protein: CASSPRWGPLAYNEQFF. In DNA form, the CDR3 reads TGTGCCAGCAGCCCCAGATGGGGGCCATTGGCTTACAATGAGCAGTTCTTC.

The chain is built from TRBV6-5 and TRBJ2-1; a weak D match, TRBD1 (6 bases). The CDR3 spans 16 residues. Germline V gene sequence: CDR1 MNHEY, CDR2 SVGAGI. Trimming took off 2 bases at V and 7 bases at J, with 18 bases between the two ends. The CDR3 nucleotides read TGTGCCAGCAGTTACCTTGTGGGGGCAGGTGTGAATGAGCAGTTCTTC. Encoded protein: CASSYLVGAGVNEQFF.

J is TRBJ2-3 and V is TRBV29-1, with D possibly matching TRBD1 (5 bases). V dropped 7 bases and J dropped 2 bases, with 16 bases sitting between them. The CDR3 sequence is 14 residues long. The germline CDR1 and CDR2 sequences are SQVTM and ANQGSEA. CDR3 bases: TGCAGCGAAAGTAAGACAGTTGACACAGATACGCAGTATTTT. It specifies CSESKTVDTDTQYF.